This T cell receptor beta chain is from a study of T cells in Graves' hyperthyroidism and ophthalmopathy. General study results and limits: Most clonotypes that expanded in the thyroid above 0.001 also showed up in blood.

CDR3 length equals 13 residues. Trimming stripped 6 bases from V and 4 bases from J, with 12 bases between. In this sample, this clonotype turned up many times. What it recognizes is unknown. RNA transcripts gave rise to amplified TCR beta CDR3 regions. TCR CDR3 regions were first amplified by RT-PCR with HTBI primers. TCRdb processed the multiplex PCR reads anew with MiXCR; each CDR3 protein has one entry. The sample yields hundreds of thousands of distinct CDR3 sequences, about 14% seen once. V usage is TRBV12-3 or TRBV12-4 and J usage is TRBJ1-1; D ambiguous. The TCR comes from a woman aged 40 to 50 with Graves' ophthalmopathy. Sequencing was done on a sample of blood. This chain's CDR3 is CASRVGWGTEAFF. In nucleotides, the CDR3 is TGTGCCAGCAGAGTTGGATGGGGCACTGAAGCTTTCTTT.